Listed here are 10 T cell receptor beta chains from one sample, sequenced in a study of blood T cells in healthy people across ages. The authors ran a second PCR of roughly 6 to 12 cycles using a sample-barcoded 5' primer and a J-beta primer mix. MiXCR, applied by TCRdb to the 5' RACE reads, yields one record per CDR3 protein. The sample lists some 760,000 distinct CDR3 sequences; 25% were seen once. The same sample was also studied in work on T cells of mothers and their children.

The sample was blood. Receptors were obtained from a boy under 18 in good health.

The chain recombines TRBV12-3 or TRBV12-4 with TRBJ2-3, with TRBD2 identical over 7 bases. The CDR3 spans 14 residues. With 1 base clipped from V and 6 bases from J, the junction kept 4 bases outside the gene matches. The CDR3: CASSLVGEGDTQYF. The CDR3 DNA reads as TGTGCCAGCAGTTTAGTGGGGGAGGGCGATACGCAGTATTTT.

This clonotype occurred a few times. V is TRBV11-2 and J is TRBJ2-5; no reliable D call. Germline V gives CDR1 SGHAT, CDR2 FQNNGV. V was pared by 1 base and J by 1 base, with 7 bases between. The CDR3 is made up of 14 amino acids. CDR3 residues: CASSLVTFQETQYF. The CDR3 DNA sequence: TGTGCCAGCAGCTTAGTCACTTTCCAAGAGACCCAGTACTTC. The full variable domain, in which reference TRBV11-2 and TRBJ2-5 provide the parts outside the CDR3, is EAGVAQSPRYKIIEKRQSVAFWCNPISGHATLYWYQQILGQGPKLLIQFQNNGVVDDSQLPKDRFSAERLKGVDSTLKIQPAKLEDSAVYLCASSLVTFQETQYFGPGTRLLVL.

The chain couples TRBV29-1 to TRBJ2-1, with 8 bases matching TRBD2. The CDR3 is 13 residues long. Trimming took 7 bases from V and 8 from J; bases not matched to a gene: 10. Germline V lookup: CDR1 SQVTM, CDR2 ANQGSEA. The CDR3 DNA follows: TGCAGCGCCACGGGAGGGCCAAGGTATGAGCAGTTCTTC. This codes for CSATGGPRYEQFF.

The gene calls are TRBV5-6 and TRBJ2-1, with 13 bases matching TRBD2. Germline V lookup: CDR1 SGHDT, CDR2 YYEEEE. The V and J ends lost 4 bases and 8 bases, in that order; junction bases with no gene match: 9. This CDR3 is 16 amino acids long. The CDR3 DNA reads as TGTGCCAGCAGCCCCGGACTAGCGGGAGTTCTGGATGAGCAGTTCTTC. This translates into CASSPGLAGVLDEQFF.

This clonotype has more than one count but fewer than ten. This sequence joins TRBV9 and TRBJ1-6, with D possibly being TRBD1 (5 bases). The CDR3 is made up of 14 amino acids. Germline CDR1 is SGDLS and CDR2 is YYNGEE. Trimming removed 3 bases at V and 8 bases at J, with 12 bases between. The chain's CDR3 is CASSGDLEDSPLHF. CDR3 nucleotides: TGTGCCAGCAGCGGGGACCTTGAAGATTCACCCCTCCACTTT.

This clonotype was counted a few times. The chain combines TRBV10-3 with TRBJ1-1, with D possibly being TRBD1 (5 bases). V lost 8 bases, J lost 3 bases, and 10 bases lay in between. The CDR3 is 12 residues long. From germline, CDR1 is ENHRY and CDR2 SYGVKD. The CDR3 here is CAIGGGDTEAFF. In DNA form, the CDR3 reads TGTGCCATCGGGGGAGGAGACACTGAAGCTTTCTTT.

CDR3 protein: CASSFHSGYQETQYF. CDR3 coding DNA: TGTGCCAGCAGCTTTCATTCGGGCTACCAAGAGACCCAGTACTTC. The V and J genes are TRBV11-2 and TRBJ2-5, with no clear D. The CDR3 has 15 residues. Deletions cut 3 bases from V and 0 bases from J, with 11 bases between. Per the germline V gene, CDR1 is SGHAT and CDR2 is FQNNGV.

This clonotype was observed a few times. This chain joins TRBV20-1 and TRBJ2-1, with 8 bases identical to TRBD2. The V gene's germline CDR1 is DFQATT and CDR2 SNEGSKA (reference sequence). The J segment lost 5 bases and the V segment lost 3 bases, leaving 15 bases of the junction unmatched. The CDR3 spans 17 residues. CDR3 bases: TGCAGTGCTAGCGTGATTTTAAGCGGGAGAGTAGACAATGAGCAGTTCTTC. This encodes CSASVILSGRVDNEQFF.

The gene calls are TRBV5-1 and TRBJ2-5; 9 bases line up with TRBD2. The DNA end is more similar to TRBJ2-7, so the J call may be wrong. This CDR3 spans 14 amino acids. Germline V gives CDR1 SGHRS, CDR2 YFSETQ. The CDR3 sequence is CASASSGVSYEQYF. The DNA of the CDR3 is TGCGCCAGCGCTTCTAGCGGGGTCAGCTACGAGCAGTACTTC.

This clonotype has a handful of counts. The gene calls are TRBV11-1 and TRBJ2-5; 11 bases align to TRBD2. The closer fit of TRBJ2-1 to the DNA end suggests the J call may be wrong. Germline V CDR1 and CDR2: SGHAT, FQDESV (reference sequence). The CDR3 has 16 residues. The DNA for the CDR3 is TGTGCCAGCAGCTTAGGTAGCGGGGGGGTCCTCAATGAGCAGTTCTTC. Encoded protein: CASSLGSGGVLNEQFF.